This TCR beta chain was found in a study of cytomegalovirus exposure and HLA in healthy donors. Whole-study results and caveats: Cytomegalovirus-associated TCR beta chains were listed, numbering under 200.

From germline, CDR1 is MNHNY and CDR2 SVGAGI (reference sequence). The CDR3 length is 12 residues. Trimming took off 6 bases at V and 1 base at J, with 6 bases between the two ends. This clone was seen a single time. Its matching antigen is unknown. Researchers ran the PCR with 60 Vbeta and 13 Jbeta primers. Assay used: immunoSEQ multiplex PCR; TCRdb lists only in-frame clones, some missing. The sample contains 100,000 to 150,000 clones, about four fifths of which appear only once. This clonotype was obtained from a woman aged 40 to 55 in good health and CMV-seronegative. The sample was PBMCs. The V call is TRBV6-6, the J call TRBJ2-5, with no clear D. DNA of the CDR3: TGTGCCAGCAGAACTGGCCAAGAGACCCAGTACTTC. Its protein product is CASRTGQETQYF.